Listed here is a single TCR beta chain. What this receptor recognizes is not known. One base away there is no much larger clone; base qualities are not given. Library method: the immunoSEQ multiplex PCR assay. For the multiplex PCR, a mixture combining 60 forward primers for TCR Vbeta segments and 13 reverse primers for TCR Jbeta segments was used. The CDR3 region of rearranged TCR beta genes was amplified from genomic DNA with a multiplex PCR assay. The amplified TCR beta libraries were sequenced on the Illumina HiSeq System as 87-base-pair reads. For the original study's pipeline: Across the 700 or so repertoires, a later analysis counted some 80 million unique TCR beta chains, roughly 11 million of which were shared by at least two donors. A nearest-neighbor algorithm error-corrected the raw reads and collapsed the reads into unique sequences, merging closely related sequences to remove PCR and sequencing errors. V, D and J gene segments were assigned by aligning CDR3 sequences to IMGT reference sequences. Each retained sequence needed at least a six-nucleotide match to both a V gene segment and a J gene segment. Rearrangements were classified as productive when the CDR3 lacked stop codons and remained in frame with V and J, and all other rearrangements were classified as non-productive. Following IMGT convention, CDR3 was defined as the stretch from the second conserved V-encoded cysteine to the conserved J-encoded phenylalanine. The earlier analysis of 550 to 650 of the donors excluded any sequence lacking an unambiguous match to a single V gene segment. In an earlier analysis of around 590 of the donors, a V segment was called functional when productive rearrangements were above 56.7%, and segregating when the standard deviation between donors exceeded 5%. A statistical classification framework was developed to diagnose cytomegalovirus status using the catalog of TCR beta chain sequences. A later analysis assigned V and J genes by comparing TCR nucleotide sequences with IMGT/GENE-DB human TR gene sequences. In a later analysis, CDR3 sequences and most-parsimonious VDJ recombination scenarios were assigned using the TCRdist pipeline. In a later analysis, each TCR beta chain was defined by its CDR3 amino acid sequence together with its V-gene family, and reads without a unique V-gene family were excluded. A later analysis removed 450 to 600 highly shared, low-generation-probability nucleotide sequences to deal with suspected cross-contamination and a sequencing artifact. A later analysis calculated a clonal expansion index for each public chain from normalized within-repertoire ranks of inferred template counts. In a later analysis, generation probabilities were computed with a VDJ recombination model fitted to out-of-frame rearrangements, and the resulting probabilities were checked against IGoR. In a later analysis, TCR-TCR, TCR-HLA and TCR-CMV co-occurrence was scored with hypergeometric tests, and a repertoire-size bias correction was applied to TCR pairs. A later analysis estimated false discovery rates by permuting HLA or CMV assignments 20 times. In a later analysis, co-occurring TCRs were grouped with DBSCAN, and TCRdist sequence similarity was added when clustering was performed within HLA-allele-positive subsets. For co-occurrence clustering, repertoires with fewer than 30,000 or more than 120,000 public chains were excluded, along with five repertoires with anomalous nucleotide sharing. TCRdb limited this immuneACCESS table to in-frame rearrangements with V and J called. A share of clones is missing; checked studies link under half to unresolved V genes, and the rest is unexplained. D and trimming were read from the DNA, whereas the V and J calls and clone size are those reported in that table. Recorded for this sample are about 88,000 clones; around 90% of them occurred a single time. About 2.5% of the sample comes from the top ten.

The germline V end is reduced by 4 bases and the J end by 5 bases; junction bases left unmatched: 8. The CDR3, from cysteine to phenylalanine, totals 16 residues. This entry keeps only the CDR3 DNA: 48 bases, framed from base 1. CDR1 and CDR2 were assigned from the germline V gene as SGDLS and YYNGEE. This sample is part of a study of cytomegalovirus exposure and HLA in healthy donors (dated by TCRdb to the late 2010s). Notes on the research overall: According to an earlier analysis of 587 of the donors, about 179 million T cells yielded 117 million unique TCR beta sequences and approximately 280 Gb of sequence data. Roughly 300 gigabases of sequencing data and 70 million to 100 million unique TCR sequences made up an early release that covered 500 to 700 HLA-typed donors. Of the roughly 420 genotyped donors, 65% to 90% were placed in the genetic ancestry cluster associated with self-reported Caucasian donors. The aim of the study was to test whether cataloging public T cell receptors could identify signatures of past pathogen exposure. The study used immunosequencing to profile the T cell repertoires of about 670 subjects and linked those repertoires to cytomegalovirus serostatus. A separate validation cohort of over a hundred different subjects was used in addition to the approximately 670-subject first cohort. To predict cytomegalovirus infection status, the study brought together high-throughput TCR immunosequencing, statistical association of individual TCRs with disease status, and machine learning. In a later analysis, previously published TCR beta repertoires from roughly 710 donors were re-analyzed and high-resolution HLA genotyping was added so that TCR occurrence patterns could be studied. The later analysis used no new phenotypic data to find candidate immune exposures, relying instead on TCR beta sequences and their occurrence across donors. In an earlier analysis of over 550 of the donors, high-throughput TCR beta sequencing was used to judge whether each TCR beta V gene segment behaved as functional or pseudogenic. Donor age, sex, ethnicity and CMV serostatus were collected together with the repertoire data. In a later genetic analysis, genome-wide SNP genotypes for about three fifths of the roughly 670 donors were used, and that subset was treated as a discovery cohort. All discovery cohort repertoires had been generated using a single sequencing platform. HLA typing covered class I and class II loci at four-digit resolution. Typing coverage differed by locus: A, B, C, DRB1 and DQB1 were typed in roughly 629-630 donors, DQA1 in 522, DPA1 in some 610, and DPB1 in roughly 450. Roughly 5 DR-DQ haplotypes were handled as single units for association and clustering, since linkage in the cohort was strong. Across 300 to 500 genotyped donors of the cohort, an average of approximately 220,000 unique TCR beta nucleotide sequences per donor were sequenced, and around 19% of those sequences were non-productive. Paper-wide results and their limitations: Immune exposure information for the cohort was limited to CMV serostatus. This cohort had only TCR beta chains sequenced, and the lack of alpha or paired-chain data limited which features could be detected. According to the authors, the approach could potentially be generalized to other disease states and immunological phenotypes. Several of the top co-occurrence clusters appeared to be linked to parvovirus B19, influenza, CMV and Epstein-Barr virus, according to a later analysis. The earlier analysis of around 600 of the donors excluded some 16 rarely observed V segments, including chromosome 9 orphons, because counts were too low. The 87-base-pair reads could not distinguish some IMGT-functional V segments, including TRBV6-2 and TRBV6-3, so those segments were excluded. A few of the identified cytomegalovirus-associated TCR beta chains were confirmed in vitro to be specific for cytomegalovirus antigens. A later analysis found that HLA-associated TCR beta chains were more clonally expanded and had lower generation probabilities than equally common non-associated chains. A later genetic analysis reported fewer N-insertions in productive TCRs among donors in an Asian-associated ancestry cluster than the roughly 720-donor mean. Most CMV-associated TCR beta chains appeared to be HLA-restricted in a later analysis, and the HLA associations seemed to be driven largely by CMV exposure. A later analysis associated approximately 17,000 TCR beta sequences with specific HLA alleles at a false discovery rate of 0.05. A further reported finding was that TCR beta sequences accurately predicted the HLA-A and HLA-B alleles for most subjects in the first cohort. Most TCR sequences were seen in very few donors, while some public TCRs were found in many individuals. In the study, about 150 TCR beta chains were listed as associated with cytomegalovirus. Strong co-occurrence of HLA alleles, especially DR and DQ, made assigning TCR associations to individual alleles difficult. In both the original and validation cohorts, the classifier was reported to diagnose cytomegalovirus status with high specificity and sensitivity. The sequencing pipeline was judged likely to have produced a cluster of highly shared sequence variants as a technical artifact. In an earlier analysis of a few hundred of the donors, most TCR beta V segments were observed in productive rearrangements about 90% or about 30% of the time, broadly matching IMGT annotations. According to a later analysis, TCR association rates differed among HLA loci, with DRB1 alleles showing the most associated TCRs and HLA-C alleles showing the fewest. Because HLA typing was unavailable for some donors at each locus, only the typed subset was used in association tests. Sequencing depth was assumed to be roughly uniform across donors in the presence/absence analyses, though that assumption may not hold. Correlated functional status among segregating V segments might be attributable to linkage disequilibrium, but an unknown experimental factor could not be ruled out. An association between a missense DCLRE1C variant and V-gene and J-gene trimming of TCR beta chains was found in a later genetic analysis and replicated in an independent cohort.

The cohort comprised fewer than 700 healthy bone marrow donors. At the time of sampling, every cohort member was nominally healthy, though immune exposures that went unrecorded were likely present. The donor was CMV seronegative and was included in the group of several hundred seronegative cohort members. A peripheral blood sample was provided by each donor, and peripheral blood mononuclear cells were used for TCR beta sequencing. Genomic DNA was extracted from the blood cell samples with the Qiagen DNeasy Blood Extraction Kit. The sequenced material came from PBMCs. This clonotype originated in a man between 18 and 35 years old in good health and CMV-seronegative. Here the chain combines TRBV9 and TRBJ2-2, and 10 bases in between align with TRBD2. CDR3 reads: CASSRISSGSTGELFF. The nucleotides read TGTGCCAGCAGCCGGATCTCTAGCGGGAGTACCGGGGAGCTGTTTTTT.